Here is one TCR beta chain with its context. In the source study's methods: Amplification from reference gene primers served as the basis for estimated nucleated cell counts. Generated by immunoSEQ multiplex PCR, the TCRdb table keeps only in-frame clones and is missing some. V, J and clone size are those of that table, while D and trimming were read from the DNA. Among hundreds of thousands of clones listed, approximately 85% were seen once. The sample comes from a study of blood T cell repertoires in COVID-19. About the study: Nucleic acid was either cDNA or gDNA, and it came from T cells, B-cell-depleted T cells, or PBMCs.

Trimming pared 6 bases from V and 6 bases from J, leaving 14 bases between. CDR3 length: 13 amino acids. The receptor was derived from a young man with active or convalescent COVID-19. Sequenced material: peripheral blood. The chain combines TRBV12-3 or TRBV12-4 with TRBJ1-2; D is perhaps TRBD1 (6 bases). Written as DNA, the CDR3 is TGTGCCAGCAGAACCGGGACAATTCATGGCTACACCTTC. It yields the protein CASRTGTIHGYTF.